The T cell receptor beta chain under discussion was sequenced for a study of shared clonotypes between healthy human individuals. In the naive CD8 group, cells lacked CD45RO and were positively selected for CCR7, so terminally differentiated effector memory CD45RA+ cells were left out. There were only Caucasian adults among the donors, and all lived in Nashville, Tennessee. The V and J ends lost 7 bases and 4 bases, in that order; junction bases with no gene match: 7. Per germline, CDR1 MNHEY and CDR2 SMNVEV (reference sequence). The CDR3 is 14 amino acids. Libraries were prepared by immunoSEQ multiplex PCR; TCRdb keeps only in-frame clonotypes and omits some of them. The sample carries approximately 740,000 clones, around 92% recorded once.

The sequence came from a man between 25 and 39 years old in good health. Material: naive CD8+ T cells sorted from blood. The chain uses TRBV27 and TRBJ2-1; 7 positions match TRBD2. CDR3 DNA: TGTGCCAGCAACTCTAGGCGGGGGTACAATGAGCAGTTCTTC. It codes for CASNSRRGYNEQFF.